This is a list of T cell receptor beta chains from one sample in a study of long-term antiretroviral therapy in people with HIV. Data came from immunoSEQ multiplex PCR; TCRdb stores just in-frame clones and leaves some out. The table lists about 21,000 clones, less than 80% of them singletons. The sample was unsorted PBMCs, taken 4.1 years after starting antiretroviral therapy. Receptors originate from a middle-aged woman with HIV. Both conserved end residues are trimmed from each CDR3. Fields, in order: CDR3 length, J gene, V gene, CDR3 protein.

>14|TRBJ1-1|TRBV18
ASSPRFASANTEAF
>14|TRBJ2-2|TRBV11-2
ASNSMGQGGTGELF
>14|TRBJ1-4|TRBV6-6
ASSYQSGATNEKLF
>13|TRBJ1-4|TRBV6-1
ASRERTGPGEKLF
>12|TRBJ2-2|TRBV10-3
AIPHSGNGGELF
>10|TRBJ1-5|TRBV7-9
ASSLGDQPQH
>14|TRBJ1-6|TRBV9
ASSDQTGAYNSPLH
>10|TRBJ1-1|TRBV11-2
ASSFTGEEAF
>11|TRBJ1-2|TRBV5-1
ASSSGASYGYT
>12|TRBJ2-7|TRBV18
ASSPGTGVYEQY
>11|TRBJ2-7|TRBV5-5
ASTPGGSYEQY
>14|TRBJ1-1|TRBV7-8
ASSLAQNSMNTEAF
>15|TRBJ2-7|TRBV27
ASSRDRGLLGSYEQY
>12|TRBJ1-2|TRBV5-4
ASTIRVGPAGYT
>12|TRBJ1-1|TRBV27
ASSLLQGGAEAF
>18|TRBJ1-3|TRBV4-1
ASSQDFRGGWNSRGNTIY
>11|TRBJ2-7|TRBV6-1
ASSPTGAYEQY
>13|TRBJ2-4|TRBV4-1
ASSQDIGAKNIQY
>10|TRBJ2-2|TRBV27
ASSIAYGELF
>14|TRBJ1-2|TRBV11-2
ASSLDRRPYGRGYT
>15|TRBJ2-1|TRBV7-9
ASSEGGLAGGGNEQF
>12|TRBJ1-1|TRBV5-1
ASVSLGMNTEAF
>13|TRBJ1-6|TRBV19
ASSMAPGVNSPLH
>13|TRBJ2-1|TRBV28
ASTTQGAFYNEQF
>14|TRBJ2-1|TRBV6-1
ASSEALAGGITEQF
>14|TRBJ2-1|TRBV5-4
ASSPFAGPSYNEQF
>13|TRBJ2-4|TRBV11-2
ASSLEPGAKDIQY
>11|TRBJ2-7|TRBV7-2
ASSLLGTYEQY
>11|TRBJ1-5|TRBV6-5
ASSYGAGRVQH
>14|TRBJ2-1|TRBV7-8
ASSLASGLAGYEQF
>11|TRBJ1-2|TRBV7-9
ASSLGVGDGYT
>12|TRBJ1-1|TRBV11-1
ASSLEGWLTEAF
>9|TRBJ2-3|TRBV7-9
ASSFGDTQY
>13|TRBJ2-4|TRBV6-1
ASSEAPGQGARLD
>13|TRBJ1-5|TRBV5-6
ASSSWDRENQPQH
>11|TRBJ1-1|TRBV9
ASSVVGHTEAF
>13|TRBJ2-2|TRBV2
ASNMAQGAIGELF
>12|TRBJ1-2|TRBV7-6
ASSYRDRGYGYT
>13|TRBJ1-4|TRBV14
ASSRLTGNGEKLF
>9|TRBJ2-5|TRBV7-9
ASSLAETQY
>13|TRBJ1-3|TRBV7-9
ASSLVPNSGNTIY
>13|TRBJ2-7|TRBV25-1
ASSEGLLPAYEQY
>10|TRBJ1-1|TRBV29-1
SAGGGNTEAF
>13|TRBJ2-3|TRBV19
ASSMGAGGTDTQY
>11|TRBJ2-7|TRBV5-1
ASSSWTGGEQY
>11|TRBJ2-6|TRBV6-4
ASSASGANVLT